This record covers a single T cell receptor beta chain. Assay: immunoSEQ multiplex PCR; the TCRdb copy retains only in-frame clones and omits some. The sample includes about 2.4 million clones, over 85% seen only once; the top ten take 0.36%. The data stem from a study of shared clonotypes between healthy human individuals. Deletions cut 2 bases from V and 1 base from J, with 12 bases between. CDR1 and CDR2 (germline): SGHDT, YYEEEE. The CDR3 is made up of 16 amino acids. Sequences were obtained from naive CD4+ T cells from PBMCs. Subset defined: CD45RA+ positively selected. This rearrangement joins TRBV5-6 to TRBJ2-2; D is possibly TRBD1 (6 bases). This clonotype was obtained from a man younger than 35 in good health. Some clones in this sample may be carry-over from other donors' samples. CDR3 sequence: CASSLLQGLNTGELFF. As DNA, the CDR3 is TGTGCCAGCAGCTTACTACAGGGCCTGAACACCGGGGAGCTGTTTTTT.